Following are 23 T cell receptor beta chains from one sample sequenced in a study of CD4 T cells in relation to SARS-CoV-2 and coronaviruses. Sequencing was performed with immunoSEQ multiplex PCR; in TCRdb, only in-frame clones are kept and a portion is missing. The table includes 30,000 to 45,000 clones, approximately 88% detected once. Material for sequencing was memory CD4+ T cells from PBMCs. These receptors were collected from an adult with COVID-19.

This chain connects TRBV5-6 to TRBJ2-1; TRBD1 agrees at 9 bases. The CDR3 is 14 amino acids. V lost 5 bases to trimming and J lost 2 bases; unmatched junction nucleotides: 2. CDR1 SGHDT and CDR2 YYEEEE come from the germline V gene. CDR3: CASSRQGAYNEQFF. As DNA, the CDR3 is TGTGCCAGCAGTAGACAGGGGGCCTACAATGAGCAGTTCTTC.

This chain connects TRBV4-2 to TRBJ2-3; 8 bases are a match to TRBD2. CDR3 length equals 16 residues. The germline V gene has CDR1 LGHNA and CDR2 YNFKEQ. V lost 4 bases, J lost 0 bases, and 6 bases stayed unmatched. CDR3 in DNA: TGTGCCAGCAGCCGGGAAACTAGCGGAAGCACAGATACGCAGTATTTT. This sequence encodes CASSRETSGSTDTQYF.

The J gene is TRBJ1-2, the V gene TRBV14, with D hard to call. Trimming stripped 0 bases from V and 3 bases from J, with 2 bases between. Germline V gives CDR1 SGHDN, CDR2 FVKESK. CDR3 size: 12 residues. This CDR3 is CASSQEHYGYTF. In nucleotides, the CDR3 is TGTGCCAGCAGCCAAGAACACTATGGCTACACCTTC.

The chain couples TRBV11-2 to TRBJ1-1; 9 bases align to TRBD1. From germline, CDR1 is SGHAT and CDR2 FQNNGV. The CDR3 covers 14 residues. After removal of 5 bases from V and 1 base from J, the junction contained 2 bases not matched to a gene. The CDR3 DNA is TGTGCCAGCAGCGTGGGACAGGGGAACACTGAAGCTTTCTTT. Translating gives CASSVGQGNTEAFF.

This clone was observed a single time. V gene TRBV7-2 combines with J gene TRBJ1-1; possible D gene TRBD1, 5 bases. This CDR3 comprises 15 residues. V was shortened by 1 base and J by 1 base, with 10 bases between the two germline ends. Germline V gives CDR1 SGHTA, CDR2 FQGNSA. The CDR3 protein is CASSLDGQGNTEAFF. The CDR3 DNA follows: TGTGCCAGCAGCTTAGACGGGCAGGGGAACACTGAAGCTTTCTTT.

The chain combines TRBV25-1 with TRBJ2-5; a weak D match, TRBD2 (5 bases). The CDR3 spans 15 residues. Trimming took off 4 bases at V and 5 bases at J, with 17 bases between the two ends. Per germline, CDR1 MGHDK and CDR2 SYGVNS. This CDR3 reads CASSVTVGRGETQYF. As DNA, the CDR3 is TGTGCCAGCAGTGTAACCGTAGGGAGAGGCGAGACCCAGTACTTC.

The chain recombines TRBV5-1 with TRBJ2-5; 7 positions agree with TRBD2. Germline values: CDR1 SGHRS, CDR2 YFSETQ. The V and J ends lost 4 bases and 8 bases, in that order; junction bases with no gene match: 11. There are 14 residues in the CDR3. The CDR3 sequence is CASSPAGVGFTQYF. Here the CDR3 DNA reads TGCGCCAGCAGCCCCGCGGGGGTGGGTTTCACCCAGTACTTC.

This rearrangement joins TRBV5-1 to TRBJ2-3; the D gene is possibly TRBD1 (6 bases). Germline CDR1 is SGHRS and CDR2 is YFSETQ. The ends were cut back, 0 bases at V and 2 bases at J, with 10 bases in the middle. This CDR3 region has 15 residues. The CDR3 DNA reads as TGCGCCAGCAGCTTGGGAGGGGGAACCACAGATACGCAGTATTTT. It is translated as CASSLGGGTTDTQYF.

This chain links TRBV2 with TRBJ2-3; 9 bases map to TRBD1. CDR1 and CDR2 from the germline V gene are SNHLY and FYNNEI. The CDR3 sequence is 15 residues long. V lost 5 bases, J lost 2 bases, and 5 bases stayed unmatched. The CDR3 here is CASSPGQGFTDTQYF. The CDR3 DNA reads TGTGCCAGCAGTCCGGGACAGGGCTTCACAGATACGCAGTATTTT. Variable domain in full (rest from reference TRBV2 and TRBJ2-3): EPEVTQTPSHQVTQMGQEVILRCVPISNHLYFYWYRQILGQKVEFLVSFYNNEISEKSEIFDDQFSVERPDGSNFTLKIRSTKLEDSAMYFCASSPGQGFTDTQYFGPGTRLTVL.

V and J are TRBV9 and TRBJ2-3, with 11 bases identical to TRBD1. Looked up from germline, CDR1 is SGDLS and CDR2 is YYNGEE. The CDR3 covers 16 residues. J lost 5 bases, V lost 1 base, and 6 bases had no gene match. CDR3 sequence (DNA): TGTGCCAGCAGCGTATACCCGGGACAGGGGGTAGATACGCAGTATTTT. Its translation is CASSVYPGQGVDTQYF.

CDR3 sequence: CASTGQPNQPQHF. CDR3 coding DNA: TGTGCCAGCACCGGACAGCCGAATCAGCCCCAGCATTTT. The V and J genes are TRBV6-5 and TRBJ1-5; TRBD1 might be the D (6 bases). The CDR3 contains 13 residues. The V end was cut by 7 bases, the J end by 4 bases, with 11 bases between. Germline-derived CDR1 and CDR2 are MNHEY and SVGAGI.

The gene calls are TRBV7-2 and TRBJ2-3, with D possibly being TRBD1 (5 bases). The CDR3 covers 14 residues. V lost 5 bases and J 2 bases, leaving 11 bases between the germline ends. Germline-derived CDR1 and CDR2 are SGHTA and FQGNSA. The CDR3 coding sequence is TGTGCCAGCAGCCTGGGGCGGCCCACAGATACGCAGTATTTT. It is translated as CASSLGRPTDTQYF.

The chain combines TRBV7-3 with TRBJ1-2, with TRBD1 as a possible D gene (5 bases). The CDR3 spans 16 residues. In germline, CDR1 is SGHTA, CDR2 FQGTGA. V was shortened by 4 bases and J by 4 bases, with 19 bases between the two germline ends. The CDR3 nucleotides read TGTGCCAGCAGCTCCACATCCGGGGCAAACCCCTATGGCTACACCTTC. As protein: CASSSTSGANPYGYTF.

The chain uses TRBV5-1 and TRBJ2-3; perhaps TRBD2 as D (5 bases). Trimming removed 4 bases from V and 1 base from J, with 13 bases in between. CDR1 SGHRS and CDR2 YFSETQ come from the germline V gene. CDR3 length: 15 amino acids. This CDR3 is CASSRAGVGTDTQYF. The CDR3 DNA sequence: TGCGCCAGCAGCCGTGCCGGGGTGGGCACAGATACGCAGTATTTT.

Here the CDR3 reads CASSLLGNYEQYF. Written as DNA, the CDR3 is TGTGCCAGCAGCCTTTTGGGGAACTACGAGCAGTACTTC. The chain has TRBV7-9 and TRBJ2-7; D unresolved. Germline V gene sequence: CDR1 SEHNR, CDR2 FQNEAQ (reference sequence). V shed 5 bases and J shed 3 bases, with 11 bases lying between them. The CDR3 is made up of 13 amino acids.

The chain combines TRBV5-1 with TRBJ2-1; D call uncertain. The germline CDR1 and CDR2 sequences are SGHRS and YFSETQ. V lost 0 bases and J 6 bases, leaving 10 bases between the germline ends. The CDR3 spans 14 residues. CDR3 DNA: TGCGCCAGCAGCTTGGTTTCAACCGGCAATGAGCAGTTCTTC. It codes for CASSLVSTGNEQFF.

The rearrangement links TRBV28 to TRBJ2-7; 7 positions agree with TRBD1. The CDR3 loop spans 13 amino acids. Germline V lookup: CDR1 MDHEN, CDR2 SYDVKM. Trimming cost V 7 bases and J 2 bases; bases outside gene matches: 5. The CDR3 DNA is TGTGCCAGCACTCGAGGGGGCCCCTACGAGCAGTACTTC. Encoded protein: CASTRGGPYEQYF. Looking up the rest from reference TRBV28 and TRBJ2-7 gives the full variable domain: DVKVTQSSRYLVKRTGEKVFLECVQDMDHENMFWYRQDPGLGLRLIYFSYDVKMKEKGDIPEGYSVSREKKERFSLILESASTNQTSMYLCASTRGGPYEQYFGPGTRLTVT.

This CDR3 is CACAKGVNNSPLHF. DNA of the CDR3: TGTGCCTGCGCTAAAGGTGTCAATAATTCACCCCTCCACTTT. The chain employs TRBV30 and TRBJ1-6; D is ambiguous. Trimming stripped 6 bases from V and 5 bases from J, with 14 bases between. This CDR3 comprises 14 residues. Germline assignment: CDR1 GTSNPN and CDR2 SVGIG (reference sequence).

This rearrangement joins TRBV9 to TRBJ1-1, with 7 bases that match TRBD1. V gave up 4 bases and J gave up 5 bases; unmatched junction bases: 11. Germline CDR1 SGDLS, CDR2 YYNGEE. The CDR3 is 15 amino acids. DNA of the CDR3: TGTGCCAGCAGCCCAAGACAGACAGGGTTAACTGAAGCTTTCTTT. Its translation is CASSPRQTGLTEAFF.

The gene calls are TRBV7-9 and TRBJ2-1; no clear D. Germline CDR1 is SEHNR and CDR2 is FQNEAQ (reference sequence). The length of the CDR3 is 16 residues. Between the trimmed V and J ends, which lost 3 bases and 8 bases, there was a span of 20 bases. This CDR3 is CASSLSQAQSWDEQFF. The CDR3 nucleotides read TGTGCCAGCAGCTTGTCCCAGGCTCAGAGTTGGGATGAGCAGTTCTTC.

J is TRBJ2-2 and V is TRBV5-1; 9 bases agree with TRBD2. Trimming took 4 bases from V and 6 from J; bases not matched to a gene: 16. The CDR3 is made up of 18 amino acids. The V gene's germline CDR1 is SGHRS and CDR2 YFSETQ. CDR3 DNA: TGCGCCAGCAGCCCGACGGCGGGGGGGCCAGTTGCCCCCGGGGAGCTGTTTTTT. Protein product: CASSPTAGGPVAPGELFF.

This clone appeared a single time. This chain joins TRBV5-1 and TRBJ2-1; 9 bases are shared with TRBD2. The CDR3 is 15 residues long. Trimming at V came to 3 bases and at J to 9 bases, leaving 10 bases not matched to a gene. Looked up from germline, CDR1 is SGHRS and CDR2 is YFSETQ. The chain's CDR3 is CASSSQGSGGTEQFF. The CDR3 bases are TGCGCCAGCAGCTCCCAGGGTAGCGGGGGTACTGAGCAGTTCTTC.

The chain uses TRBV6-5 and TRBJ2-7; 11 nucleotides line up with TRBD1. J was trimmed by 4 bases and V by 2 bases; bases with no gene match: 4. The germline V gene has CDR1 MNHEY and CDR2 SVGAGI. CDR3 length equals 15 residues. The CDR3 spells CASSYRTGGAYEQYF. The CDR3 bases are TGTGCCAGCAGTTACCGGACAGGGGGCGCTTACGAGCAGTACTTC.